These 23 T cell receptor beta chains were all obtained from the same sample, sequenced in a study of sequential checkpoint blockade in melanoma. Treatment noted: randomized to nivolumab then ipilimumab (arm A) or the reverse (arm B). Sequenced by immunoSEQ multiplex PCR; TCRdb stores in-frame clones only, minus some. The table records a few thousand clones, about 20% of them present only once. The material was tumor tissue (inferred from file names), obtained from a patient given nivolumab and ipilimumab in sequence. The receptors come from a human donor with melanoma.

The chain combines TRBV6-8 with TRBJ2-5; TRBD2 matches at 7 bases. The CDR3 sequence is 15 residues long. Looked up from germline, CDR1 is MNHGY and CDR2 is SAAAGT. The J segment lost 5 bases and the V segment lost 7 bases, leaving 13 bases of the junction unmatched. The DNA of the CDR3 is TGTGCCAGCACCCCCGGACTAGTCGGTCACGAGACCCAGTACTTC. Translating it yields CASTPGLVGHETQYF.

V usage is TRBV6-8 and J usage is TRBJ1-2, with unresolved D. The length of the CDR3 is 13 residues. V lost 2 bases and J 4 bases, leaving 8 bases between the germline ends. CDR1 and CDR2 from the germline V gene are MNHGY and SAAAGT. The CDR3 DNA sequence: TGTGCCAGCAGTTACGGCACGAGCTATGGCTACACCTTC. It translates to CASSYGTSYGYTF.

The table lists this clone with many counts. This rearrangement joins TRBV11-3 to TRBJ2-5, with 9 bases that match TRBD2. The CDR3 sequence is 18 residues long. CDR1 is SGHNT and CDR2 is YENEEA in the germline V gene. The V segment lost 1 base and the J segment 5 bases; nucleotides outside the gene matches: 14. For the CDR3, the DNA is TGTGCCAGCAGCTTAGGATCCGGAAGCGGGGGGCGCTGGGAGACCCAGTACTTC. This gives the protein CASSLGSGSGGRWETQYF.

J is TRBJ2-1 and V is TRBV6-8; 11 nucleotides align to TRBD2. Germline V lookup: CDR1 MNHGY, CDR2 SAAAGT. The J segment lost 8 bases and the V segment lost 0 bases, leaving 9 bases of the junction unmatched. CDR3 length: 17 residues. The CDR3 loop reads CASSYSVRLAGGYEQFF. CDR3 coding DNA: TGTGCCAGCAGTTACTCTGTCCGGCTAGCGGGGGGCTATGAGCAGTTCTTC.

The chain couples TRBV9 to TRBJ1-1, with unresolved D. The CDR3 covers 13 residues. Germline lookup yields CDR1 SGDLS and CDR2 YYNGEE. V was pared by 2 bases and J by 4 bases, with 9 bases between. The CDR3 loop is CASSVGRFTEAFF. CDR3 in DNA: TGTGCCAGCAGCGTCGGCAGGTTCACTGAAGCTTTCTTT.

In DNA, the CDR3 is TGTGCCAGCAGGAGTGGGGACTCCCCCGTTGATACGCAGTATTTT. It translates to CASRSGDSPVDTQYF. The chain couples TRBV6-8 to TRBJ2-3, with a tentative D call TRBD2 (6 bases). In germline, CDR1 is MNHGY, CDR2 SAAAGT. The CDR3 consists of 15 residues. V lost 6 bases, J lost 6 bases, and 19 bases lay in between.

By frequency in the sample, this clone is medium-sized. The chain is built from TRBV11-3 and TRBJ2-1, with 8 positions matching TRBD1. Germline-derived CDR1 and CDR2 are SGHNT and YENEEA. CDR3 size: 16 residues. Germline trimming cut 4 bases from V and 5 bases from J; bases unmatched to any gene: 10. CDR3 region: CASSSWDRWFDNEQFF. CDR3 nucleotide sequence: TGTGCCAGCAGCTCATGGGACAGGTGGTTCGACAATGAGCAGTTCTTC.

This clone is medium-sized in the sample. This rearrangement joins TRBV11-3 to TRBJ1-4; 9 bases are shared with TRBD1. The CDR3 totals 14 residues. CDR1 is SGHNT and CDR2 is YENEEA in the germline V gene. Germline trimming cut 5 bases from V and 13 bases from J; bases unmatched to any gene: 11. The CDR3 spells CASSVGQGVGRLFF. DNA for the CDR3: TGTGCCAGCAGCGTGGGACAGGGAGTCGGAAGACTGTTTTTT.

The chain carries TRBV9 and TRBJ2-5; D is undetermined. This CDR3 is built from 12 residues. With 2 bases removed from V and 3 bases from J, the gap between germline ends came to 5 bases. Germline loops: CDR1 SGDLS, CDR2 YYNGEE. The CDR3 reads CASSVSEETQYF. The CDR3 region has the DNA TGTGCCAGCAGCGTCTCGGAAGAGACCCAGTACTTC. The variable domain in full, completed from reference TRBV9 and TRBJ2-5, reads DSGVTQTPKHLITATGQRVTLRCSPRSGDLSVYWYQQSLDQGLQFLIQYYNGEERAKGNILERFSAQQFPDLHSELNLSSLELGDSALYFCASSVSEETQYFGPGTRLLVL.

This clone occurred a few times. The chain couples TRBV9 to TRBJ2-1, with D hard to call. The germline gives CDR1 SGDLS, CDR2 YYNGEE. V lost 0 bases to trimming and J lost 4 bases, with 11 bases between them. The CDR3 consists of 15 residues. The CDR3 protein is CASSVALGLYNEQFF. CDR3 DNA: TGTGCCAGCAGCGTAGCTCTGGGCCTGTACAATGAGCAGTTCTTC.

This chain joins TRBV9 and TRBJ1-2; TRBD1 aligns across 7 bases. This CDR3 region has 12 residues. The junction had 0 bases not matched to a gene; V was cut back by 7 bases and J by 0 bases. Germline assignment: CDR1 SGDLS and CDR2 YYNGEE. The CDR3 DNA reads TGTGCCAGCGACAGGGCTAACTATGGCTACACCTTC. Amino acids: CASDRANYGYTF.

This clone was recorded a few times. This chain joins TRBV6-7 and TRBJ2-7; D is perhaps TRBD2 (5 bases). TRBV6-7 is recorded as an ORF, its role being uncertain. V dropped 7 bases and J dropped 7 bases, with 11 bases sitting between them. The length of the CDR3 is 11 residues. Here the CDR3 reads CASKNGVEQYV. The CDR3 DNA reads TGTGCCAGCAAAAACGGGGTAGAGCAGTACGTC.

By share, this clone ranks as medium-sized. V gene TRBV11-3 combines with J gene TRBJ2-1; the D gene is possibly TRBD2 (6 bases). Germline CDR1 is SGHNT and CDR2 is YENEEA. The CDR3 runs to 14 residues. V was pared by 4 bases and J by 6 bases, with 13 bases between. CDR3 nucleotides: TGTGCCAGCAGCTCCCGCCGCGGGGCCAATGAGCAGTTCTTC. Its translation is CASSSRRGANEQFF.

This chain connects TRBV18 to TRBJ2-5, with D unclear. Per germline, CDR1 KGHSH and CDR2 LQKENI. The CDR3 consists of 13 residues. Trimming cost V 0 bases and J 5 bases, with 7 bases left between them. CDR3 amino acids: CASSPPWLETQYF. CDR3 nucleotide sequence: TGTGCCAGCTCACCACCGTGGCTCGAGACCCAGTACTTC. Full variable domain (missing parts from reference TRBV18 and TRBJ2-5): NAGVMQNPRHLVRRRGQEARLRCSPMKGHSHVYWYRQLPEEGLKFMVYLQKENIIDESGMPKERFSAEFPKEGPSILRIQQVVRGDSAAYFCASSPPWLETQYFGPGTRLLVL.

The genes are TRBV5-1 and TRBJ1-1, with no clear D. Trimming pared 6 bases from V and 2 bases from J, leaving 14 bases between. The CDR3 totals 14 residues. The germline gives CDR1 SGHRS, CDR2 YFSETQ. The DNA of the CDR3 is TGCGCCAGCACCCCCAATCGGCCCAACACTGAAGCTTTCTTT. It codes for CASTPNRPNTEAFF.

The V gene is TRBV6-8, the J gene TRBJ2-1, with D possibly being TRBD1 (5 bases). V was pared by 8 bases and J by 7 bases, with 18 bases between. CDR3 length equals 14 residues. Germline V gene data show CDR1 as MNHGY and CDR2 as SAAAGT. The CDR3 region is CASLLGKGVNEQFF. CDR3 nucleotides: TGTGCCAGCCTCTTGGGAAAAGGGGTAAATGAGCAGTTCTTC.

This clone has a handful of counts. This chain uses TRBV14 with TRBJ2-5; D is unclear. V was shortened by 2 bases and J by 5 bases, with 6 bases between the two germline ends. The CDR3 is made up of 12 amino acids. Germline V gene sequence: CDR1 SGHDN, CDR2 FVKESK. Here the CDR3 DNA reads TGTGCCAGCAGCCAAACCCGTGAGACCCAGTACTTC. Its translation: CASSQTRETQYF. Looking up the rest from reference TRBV14 and TRBJ2-5 gives the full variable domain: EAGVTQFPSHSVIEKGQTVTLRCDPISGHDNLYWYRRVMGKEIKFLLHFVKESKQDESGMPNNRFLAERTGGTYSTLKVQPAELEDSGVYFCASSQTRETQYFGPGTRLLVL.

V and J are TRBV6-8 and TRBJ1-2; 7 nucleotides match TRBD1. CDR1 and CDR2 (germline): MNHGY, SAAAGT. The CDR3 extends over 16 amino acids. V was pared by 6 bases and J by 4 bases, with 14 bases of the junction left unmatched. The chain's CDR3 is CASSRGGTDLGYGYTF. The CDR3 DNA reads as TGTGCCAGCAGCCGGGGAGGGACAGACCTAGGCTATGGCTACACCTTC.

This chain uses TRBV18 with TRBJ2-3, with D possibly called TRBD1 or TRBD2 (6 bases each). The CDR3 is made up of 15 amino acids. Germline V gives CDR1 KGHSH, CDR2 LQKENI. The V and J ends lost 4 bases and 1 base respectively, with 12 bases between them. The CDR3 bases are TGTGCCAGCTCACTCCGGAGGGGGGGCACAGATACGCAGTATTTT. This sequence encodes CASSLRRGGTDTQYF. Drawing the rest from reference TRBV18 and TRBJ2-3, the complete variable domain is NAGVMQNPRHLVRRRGQEARLRCSPMKGHSHVYWYRQLPEEGLKFMVYLQKENIIDESGMPKERFSAEFPKEGPSILRIQQVVRGDSAAYFCASSLRRGGTDTQYFGPGTRLTVL.

This clone was observed a handful of times. CDR3 sequence reads: CASSQPITSPTGELFF. CDR3 in DNA: TGTGCCAGCAGCCAACCGATTACTTCCCCCACCGGGGAGCTGTTTTTT. The genes are TRBV11-3 and TRBJ2-2; D is ambiguous. Trimming left V 5 bases short and J 4 bases short, with 17 bases between. Germline values: CDR1 SGHNT, CDR2 YENEEA. This CDR3 is 16 amino acids long. Full variable domain (outside the CDR3, taken from reference TRBV11-3 and TRBJ2-2): EAGVVQSPRYKIIEKKQPVAFWCNPISGHNTLYWYLQNLGQGPELLIRYENEEAVDDSQLPKDRFSAERLKGVDSTLKIQPAELGDSAVYLCASSQPITSPTGELFFGEGSRLTVL.

The chain joins TRBV29-1 to TRBJ2-3, with TRBD2 as a possible D gene (6 bases). This CDR3 comprises 12 residues. Trimming left V 6 bases short and J 6 bases short, with 13 bases between. CDR1 and CDR2 (germline): SQVTM, ANQGSEA. CDR3 amino acids: CSVGGIRDTQYF. In DNA, the CDR3 is TGCAGCGTGGGGGGAATCCGGGATACGCAGTATTTT.

The table lists this clone with a few counts. J is TRBJ1-1 and V is TRBV25-1; D uncertain. The CDR3 covers 14 residues. Germline values: CDR1 MGHDK, CDR2 SYGVNS. Deletions cut 5 bases from V and 3 bases from J, with 13 bases between. CDR3 in DNA: TGTGCCAGCAGTCACATGGGTCGGGACACTGAAGCTTTCTTT. Its protein is CASSHMGRDTEAFF.

This clone is classed as medium-sized. The chain recombines TRBV11-3 with TRBJ2-6; D ambiguous. V lost 5 bases and J lost 2, with 10 bases in between. The CDR3 has 15 residues. CDR1 and CDR2 (germline): SGHNT, YENEEA. The CDR3 sequence: CASSPLAPGANVLTF. The CDR3 region has the DNA TGTGCCAGCAGCCCCTTGGCACCTGGGGCCAACGTCCTGACTTTC.